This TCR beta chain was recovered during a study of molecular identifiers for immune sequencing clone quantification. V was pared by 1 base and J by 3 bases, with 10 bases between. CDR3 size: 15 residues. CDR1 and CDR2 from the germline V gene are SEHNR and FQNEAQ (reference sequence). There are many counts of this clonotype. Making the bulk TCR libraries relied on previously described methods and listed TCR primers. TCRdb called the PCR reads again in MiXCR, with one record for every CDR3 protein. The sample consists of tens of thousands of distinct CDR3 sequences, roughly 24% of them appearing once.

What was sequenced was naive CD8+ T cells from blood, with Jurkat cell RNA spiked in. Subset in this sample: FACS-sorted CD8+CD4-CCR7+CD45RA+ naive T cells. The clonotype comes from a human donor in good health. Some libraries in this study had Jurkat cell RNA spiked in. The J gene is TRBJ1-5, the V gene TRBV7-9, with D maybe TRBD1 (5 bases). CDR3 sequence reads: CASSLGQGDNQPQHF. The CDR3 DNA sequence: TGTGCCAGCAGCTTAGGGCAGGGAGACAATCAGCCCCAGCATTTT.